The TCR beta chain under discussion was sequenced for a study of CD8+ T cells in alopecia areata. The treatment here: oral pan-JAK inhibitor, 5-10 mg twice daily. Following extraction, RNA underwent reverse transcription to cDNA, which served as the sequencing template. TCRdb's copy holds only in-frame clones and misses some; the assay was immunoSEQ multiplex PCR. The data show roughly 140,000 clones, around four fifths seen once. CDR1 is MNHEY and CDR2 is SVGAGI in the germline V gene. V shed 5 bases, J shed 2 bases, and the junction held 3 bases outside the gene matches. This CDR3 region has 14 residues.

Source: CD8+ T cells sorted from blood, taken at week 4, from a patient treated with tofacitinib. The chain uses TRBV6-5 and TRBJ2-3; 8 nucleotides align to TRBD2. This receptor was taken from a human donor with alopecia areata. CDR3 amino acids: CASSTSGYTDTQYF. For the CDR3, the DNA is TGTGCCAGCAGTACTAGCGGCTACACAGATACGCAGTATTTT.